Below, 8 T cell receptor beta chains from the same sample are listed, as sequenced in a study of cytotoxic CD8 clonotypes in ibrutinib-treated CLL. Here immunoSEQ multiplex PCR was the method, and the copy in TCRdb shows in-frame clones only, minus some. The data show about 200,000 clones, over 55% seen once. The sequenced sample was PBMCs, obtained after 24 months of ibrutinib treatment. The receptors originated from a human donor with chronic lymphocytic leukemia.

The chain carries TRBV30 and TRBJ2-7; 8 nucleotides match TRBD1. The V and J ends lost 1 base and 3 bases, in that order; junction bases with no gene match: 14. This CDR3 is built from 17 residues. CDR1 is GTSNPN and CDR2 is SVGIG in the germline V gene (reference sequence). This chain's CDR3 is CAWSATRRTGRGYEQYF. The DNA of the CDR3 is TGTGCCTGGAGTGCAACACGACGGACAGGGAGAGGCTACGAGCAGTACTTC.

The rearrangement links TRBV5-6 to TRBJ2-5, with 12 bases aligning to TRBD2. This CDR3 comprises 17 residues. V was pared by 4 bases and J by 3 bases, with 10 bases of the junction left unmatched. The germline CDR1 and CDR2 sequences are SGHDT and YYEEEE. CDR3 DNA sequence: TGTGCCAGCAGCAAAATACTAGCGGGAGGAACTAAAGAGACCCAGTACTTC. The encoded protein is CASSKILAGGTKETQYF.

V is TRBV5-1 and J is TRBJ1-2; D might be TRBD1 (5 bases). The CDR3 has 15 residues. V shed 3 bases and J shed 4 bases, with 16 bases lying between them. The germline CDR1 and CDR2 sequences are SGHRS and YFSETQ. For the CDR3, the DNA is TGCGCCAGCAGCTCCCCCTCCGGGACGGCCTATGGCTACACCTTC. As protein: CASSSPSGTAYGYTF.

The chain joins TRBV7-8 to TRBJ2-5; possibly TRBD1 or TRBD2 for D (5 bases each). Germline CDR1 SGHVS, CDR2 FQNEAQ. Trimming took 0 bases from V and 2 from J, leaving 10 bases between them. This CDR3 region has 15 residues. In nucleotides, the CDR3 is TGTGCCAGCAGCTTAGCGGGACCGCTACAAGAGACCCAGTACTTC. Amino acid sequence: CASSLAGPLQETQYF.

The chain recombines TRBV7-9 with TRBJ2-5; D might be TRBD1 or TRBD2, each matching 5 bases. This CDR3 is built from 14 residues. Germline assignment: CDR1 SEHNR and CDR2 FQNEAQ (reference sequence). V dropped 1 base and J dropped 2 bases, with 8 bases sitting between them. The CDR3 DNA is TGTGCCAGCAGCTTAGACTGGGGGCAAGAGACCCAGTACTTC. It specifies CASSLDWGQETQYF.

In DNA form, the CDR3 reads TGCGCCAGCAGCCAAGGGTTCTACGAGCCCACTGAAGCTTTCTTT. Protein: CASSQGFYEPTEAFF. The V and J genes are TRBV4-3 and TRBJ1-1; D remains ambiguous. Germline V lookup: CDR1 LGHNA, CDR2 YSLEER. The CDR3 contains 15 residues. The V and J ends lost 1 base and 4 bases respectively, with 13 bases between them.

CDR3 DNA: TGTGCCTGGAGTGTCCTCAGGGGGAGCACTGAAGCTTTCTTT. Translated, it gives CAWSVLRGSTEAFF. The V call is TRBV30, the J call TRBJ1-1; 7 bases agree with TRBD1. Germline V gene data show CDR1 as GTSNPN and CDR2 as SVGIG (reference sequence). With V trimmed by 0 bases and J by 4 bases, 5 bases remained unmatched. The CDR3 runs 14 residues.

The CDR3 DNA reads TGTGCCATCAGTGAGTCGGAAGGAGGTGTGAGTAGCAATCAGCCCCAGCATTTT. Its protein is CAISESEGGVSSNQPQHF. The J gene is TRBJ1-5, the V gene TRBV10-3; D ambiguous. The V gene's germline CDR1 is ENHRY and CDR2 SYGVKD. The CDR3 contains 18 residues. Trimming shortened V by 0 bases and J by 0 bases, and 15 bases separated the two germline ends.